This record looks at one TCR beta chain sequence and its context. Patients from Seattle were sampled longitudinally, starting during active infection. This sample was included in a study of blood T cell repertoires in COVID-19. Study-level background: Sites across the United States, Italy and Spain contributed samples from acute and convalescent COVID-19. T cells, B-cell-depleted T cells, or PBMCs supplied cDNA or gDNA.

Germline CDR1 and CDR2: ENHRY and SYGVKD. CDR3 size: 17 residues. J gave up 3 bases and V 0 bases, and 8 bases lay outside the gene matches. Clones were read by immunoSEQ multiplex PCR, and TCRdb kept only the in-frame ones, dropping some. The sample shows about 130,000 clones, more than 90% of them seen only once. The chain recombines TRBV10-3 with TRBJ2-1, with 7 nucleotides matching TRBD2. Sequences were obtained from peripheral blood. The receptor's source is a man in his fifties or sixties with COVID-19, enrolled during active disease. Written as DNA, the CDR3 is TGTGCCATCAGTGAGTCGGGCCGGGGGGACTTCTACAATGAGCAGTTCTTC. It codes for CAISESGRGDFYNEQFF.